A single sample gave rise to the 18 T cell receptor beta chains below, sequenced in a study of blood T cell repertoires in COVID-19. Sequenced by immunoSEQ multiplex PCR; TCRdb stores in-frame clones only, minus some. This table holds some 350,000 clones, around 92% found once. Material: peripheral blood. The receptors derive from a young woman with COVID-19, enrolled during active disease.

The V and J genes are TRBV27 and TRBJ1-2, with TRBD1 matching over 10 bases. The CDR3 loop spans 16 amino acids. V trimming: 5 bases; J trimming: 3 bases; junction bases outside the gene matches: 9. Germline CDR1 and CDR2: MNHEY and SMNVEV (reference sequence). The CDR3 loop reads CASSRTGGKSDYGYTF. CDR3 DNA: TGTGCCAGCAGTCGGACAGGGGGAAAATCCGACTATGGCTACACCTTC.

V is TRBV28 and J is TRBJ2-7; 10 positions agree with TRBD2. V was clipped by 5 bases and J by 3 bases; unmatched bases: 4. Germline V CDR1 and CDR2: MDHEN, SYDVKM. CDR3 length equals 14 residues. The CDR3 reads CASSPSGGGYEQYF. CDR3 in DNA: TGTGCCAGCAGTCCGAGCGGGGGGGGCTACGAGCAGTACTTC.

V gene TRBV6-1 combines with J gene TRBJ1-3, with 7 bases that match TRBD1. The germline gives CDR1 MNHNS, CDR2 SASEGT. The V gene end was trimmed by 1 base and the J gene end by 3 bases; junction bases not matched to a gene: 6. The CDR3 has 16 amino acids. The CDR3, as DNA: TGTGCCAGCAGTGAAGGACAGGGTTCCATTGGAAACACCATATATTTT. Protein sequence: CASSEGQGSIGNTIYF.

The V call is TRBV27, the J call TRBJ2-2; D uncertain. The CDR3 runs 11 residues. Germline V gene lookup returns CDR1 MNHEY and CDR2 SMNVEV (reference sequence). Between the trimmed V and J ends, which lost 8 bases and 5 bases, there was a span of 6 bases. CDR3 nucleotide sequence: TGTGCCAGCGGCTCGACCGGGGAGCTGTTTTTT. This gives the protein CASGSTGELFF.

The chain employs TRBV28 and TRBJ1-2; D perhaps matches TRBD1 (5 bases). Per germline, CDR1 MDHEN and CDR2 SYDVKM. V was pared by 2 bases and J by 5 bases, with 12 bases between. This CDR3 has 14 residues. The CDR3 sequence is CASSLGAGLYGYTF. As DNA, the CDR3 is TGTGCCAGCAGTTTAGGGGCAGGGCTATATGGCTACACCTTC.

The gene calls are TRBV7-9 and TRBJ2-5; a weak D match, TRBD2 (6 bases). The CDR3 runs to 15 residues. V lost 1 base, J lost 5 bases, and 14 bases lay in between. Looked up from germline, CDR1 is SEHNR and CDR2 is FQNEAQ (reference sequence). In DNA form, the CDR3 reads TGTGCCAGCAGCTTAGGCGGGGCTCGGGGGGAGACCCAGTACTTC. This sequence encodes CASSLGGARGETQYF.

This chain's CDR3 is CASRAGWQGAGEQFF. CDR3 coding DNA: TGTGCCAGCAGGGCGGGGTGGCAGGGGGCAGGCGAGCAGTTCTTC. The chain joins TRBV11-3 to TRBJ2-1, with 8 positions matching TRBD1. Losses at the gene ends were 6 bases for V and 10 bases for J; bases not matched to a gene: 14. The CDR3 is 15 amino acids. CDR1 SGHNT and CDR2 YENEEA come from the germline V gene.

The V and J genes are TRBV6-5 and TRBJ1-5; the match to TRBD1 covers 8 bases. Trimming cost V 4 bases and J 1 base; bases outside gene matches: 3. The CDR3 is made up of 15 amino acids. Germline-derived CDR1 and CDR2 are MNHEY and SVGAGI. CDR3 protein: CASSSNRGSNQPQHF. DNA of the CDR3: TGTGCCAGCAGTTCCAACAGGGGGAGCAATCAGCCCCAGCATTTT.

This clone was seen just once. This chain joins TRBV28 and TRBJ1-4; TRBD1 matches 8 bases. The germline V gene has CDR1 MDHEN and CDR2 SYDVKM. Unmatched junction bases numbered 5, after V lost 7 bases and J lost 4 bases. CDR3 length equals 14 residues. The CDR3 nucleotides read TGTGCCAGCAACTCAGGGGGCGATAATGAAAAACTGTTTTTT. It is translated as CASNSGGDNEKLFF.

This chain connects TRBV24-1 to TRBJ1-2; D ambiguous. Germline assignment: CDR1 KGHDR and CDR2 SFDVKD. V was clipped by 5 bases and J by 3 bases, with 6 bases between them. This CDR3 spans 12 amino acids. The CDR3 region has the DNA TGTGCCACCAGTGGCACAGACTATGGCTACACCTTC. Translating gives CATSGTDYGYTF.

This clone was observed a few times. The chain has TRBV28 and TRBJ2-7; 8 nucleotides align to TRBD1. The CDR3 spans 16 residues. CDR1 and CDR2 (germline): MDHEN, SYDVKM. Trimming cost V 5 bases and J 4 bases; bases outside gene matches: 13. CDR3 residues: CASSRGDRDRRYEQYF. The CDR3 DNA reads as TGTGCCAGCAGTAGGGGGGACCGGGACAGGCGTTACGAGCAGTACTTC. The full variable domain, rest sourced from reference TRBV28 and TRBJ2-7, is DVKVTQSSRYLVKRTGEKVFLECVQDMDHENMFWYRQDPGLGLRLIYFSYDVKMKEKGDIPEGYSVSREKKERFSLILESASTNQTSMYLCASSRGDRDRRYEQYFGPGTRLTVT.

This rearrangement joins TRBV2 to TRBJ2-3, with TRBD2 matching over 14 bases. Germline V gene data show CDR1 as SNHLY and CDR2 as FYNNEI. The CDR3 runs to 15 residues. V shed 9 bases and J 5 bases; nucleotides not matched to a gene: 7. In DNA, the CDR3 is TGTGCCAGGGGGACTAGCGGGGGCCTGGGAGATACGCAGTATTTT. Protein sequence: CARGTSGGLGDTQYF.

The chain combines TRBV24-1 with TRBJ2-1; 11 positions agree with TRBD1. CDR3 size: 17 residues. With 2 bases clipped from V and 9 bases from J, the junction kept 11 bases outside the gene matches. Germline lookup yields CDR1 KGHDR and CDR2 SFDVKD. CDR3 coding DNA: TGTGCCACCAGTGATTCAACCGGGACAGGGGGAGCAGGTGAGCAGTTCTTC. The encoded protein is CATSDSTGTGGAGEQFF.

This clone has a handful of counts. The chain has TRBV11-2 and TRBJ2-3, with TRBD2 matching 11 bases. This CDR3 has 16 residues. Germline loops: CDR1 SGHAT, CDR2 FQNNGV. The V gene end was trimmed by 5 bases and the J gene end by 6 bases; junction bases not matched to a gene: 10. The CDR3, as DNA: TGTGCCAGCAGCCCCCCGACTAGCGGGATTCGGGATACGCAGTATTTT. Translated: CASSPPTSGIRDTQYF. The complete variable domain, with remaining parts taken from reference TRBV11-2 and TRBJ2-3, reads EAGVAQSPRYKIIEKRQSVAFWCNPISGHATLYWYQQILGQGPKLLIQFQNNGVVDDSQLPKDRFSAERLKGVDSTLKIQPAKLEDSAVYLCASSPPTSGIRDTQYFGPGTRLTVL.

This chain joins TRBV5-4 and TRBJ2-2; a weak D match, TRBD2 (5 bases). Germline CDR1 and CDR2: SGHNT and YYREEE (reference sequence). CDR3 length: 16 residues. V lost 4 bases and J 0 bases, leaving 13 bases between the germline ends. The DNA of the CDR3 is TGTGCCAGCAGCCCTCAGGACTCCCCGAACACCGGGGAGCTGTTTTTT. The encoded protein is CASSPQDSPNTGELFF.

The J gene is TRBJ2-7, the V gene TRBV6-8; 7 nucleotides line up with TRBD1. Germline CDR1 reads MNHGY; CDR2 reads SAAAGT. The CDR3 extends over 18 amino acids. V trimming: 5 bases; J trimming: 0 bases; junction bases outside the gene matches: 16. CDR3 DNA sequence: TGTGCCAGCAGTGCGCCCCCGGGTAGGGCAGGGGGCTCCTACGAGCAGTACGTC. Amino acids: CASSAPPGRAGGSYEQYV.

This chain connects TRBV4-1 to TRBJ2-1, with 10 bases that match TRBD2. Germline trimming cut 0 bases from V and 9 bases from J; bases unmatched to any gene: 11. The CDR3 sequence is 17 residues long. Germline V gene data show CDR1 as MGHRA and CDR2 as YSYEKL. CDR3 sequence (DNA): TGCGCCAGCAGCCAAGAAGGGACCAGCGGGAGGGGAGGTGAGCAGTTCTTC. Translating gives CASSQEGTSGRGGEQFF.

This clone was seen a single time. This sequence joins TRBV5-4 and TRBJ2-3, with 11 bases that match TRBD2. The J segment lost 4 bases and the V segment lost 7 bases, leaving 11 bases of the junction unmatched. The CDR3 is made up of 16 amino acids. The germline CDR1 and CDR2 sequences are SGHNT and YYREEE (reference sequence). The CDR3 here is CASGIIAGGGADTQYF. CDR3 DNA: TGTGCCAGCGGAATAATAGCGGGAGGGGGGGCAGATACGCAGTATTTT.